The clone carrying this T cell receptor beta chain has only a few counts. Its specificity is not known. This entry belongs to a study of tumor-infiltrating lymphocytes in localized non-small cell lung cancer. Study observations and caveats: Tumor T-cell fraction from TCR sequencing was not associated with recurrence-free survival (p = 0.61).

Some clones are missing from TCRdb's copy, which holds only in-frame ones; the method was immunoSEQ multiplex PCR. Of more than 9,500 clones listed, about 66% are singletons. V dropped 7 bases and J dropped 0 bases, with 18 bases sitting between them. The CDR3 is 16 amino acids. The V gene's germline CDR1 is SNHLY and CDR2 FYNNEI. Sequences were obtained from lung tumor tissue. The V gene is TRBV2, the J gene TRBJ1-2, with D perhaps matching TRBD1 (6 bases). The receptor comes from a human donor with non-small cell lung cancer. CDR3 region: CASNEDSLGANYGYTF. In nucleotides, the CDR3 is TGTGCCAGCAACGAGGACAGTCTCGGGGCTAACTATGGCTACACCTTC.